The clone carrying this T cell receptor (beta chain) was seen a handful of times. Its antigen is not identified. These data originate in a study of T cell repertoires in cytomegalovirus infection. Study-wide context: CMV infection plus the matching HLA type was flagged by public TCR beta signatures.

TCRdb fed the reads into MiXCR, producing one record per CDR3 protein. The table has 150,000 to 200,000 distinct CDR3 sequences, approximately 9.7% seen once. The CDR3 consists of 14 residues. Germline lookup yields CDR1 SGHRS and CDR2 YFSETQ. V was clipped by 2 bases and J by 7 bases, with 13 bases between them. Findings and limits, study-wide: People with CMV and the relevant HLA were identified by cumulative public TCR beta family frequency. Dominant in the ex vivo response were TCR beta clonotypes restricted by HLA-C and specific for CMV.

The J gene is TRBJ1-5, the V gene TRBV5-1, with D possibly TRBD1 on 6 matching bases. The receptor was derived from a human donor in good health (CMV status not recorded). Some clones in this sample may be carry-over from other donors' samples. Sequencing was carried out using PBMCs. The CDR3 coding sequence is TGCGCCAGCAGCTTCGGGACACCGCGGCAGCCCCAGCATTTT. Translated: CASSFGTPRQPQHF.